The clone carrying this TCR beta chain is classed as medium-sized (0.01 to 0.1%). Time point indicated: after trial treatment. Treatment meaning: LDRT plus nivolumab, ipilimumab, low-dose cyclophosphamide and aspirin (RACIN trial). Germline CDR1 SNHLY, CDR2 FYNNEI. The V end lost 7 bases, the J end lost 7 bases, and 16 bases lay between the germline ends. The CDR3 consists of 13 residues. Primers used for first-strand cDNA, a TRAV- and TRBV-specific set, covered both alpha and beta chains. Amplification of TCRs used a constant-region primer and V-primer adapter for roughly 21 PCR cycles. mRNA that had been isolated underwent amplification through in vitro transcription. Each CDR3 protein gets one entry after TCRdb re-called the reads with MiXCR. This table holds 31,000 or so distinct CDR3 sequences, under 55% found once. The data stem from a study of low-dose radiotherapy and immunotherapy resistance in tumors. In the study overall: A dose of 1 Gy per fraction every two weeks went to Cohort 2, totaling 13 Gy over 26 weeks. The patients were given nivolumab 240 mg every two weeks and ipilimumab 1 mg/kg every six weeks, through an intravenous route. One day before radiation and immunotherapy, intravenous cyclophosphamide 200 mg/m2 was administered, with this repeated every two weeks.

The chain couples TRBV2 to TRBJ1-2; no clear D. The sequencing used PBMCs, collected after low-dose radiotherapy plus immunotherapy. The TCR sequence derives from a male donor with gallbladder cancer. This chain's CDR3 is CASTLSQEPGYTF. For the CDR3, the DNA is TGTGCCAGCACCCTCAGCCAGGAACCTGGCTACACCTTC.